Listed below are T cell receptor beta chains from one sample, sequenced in a study of shared clonotypes between healthy human individuals. TCRdb's table, derived via immunoSEQ multiplex PCR, lists solely in-frame clones and lacks some. The data contain a few million clones, over 85% of them singletons. The source material was naive CD4+ T cells from PBMCs. The receptor source for this set is a man aged 18-30 years in good health. Some clones in this sample may be carry-over from other donors' samples. CDR3s include the opening cysteine and the closing phenylalanine or tryptophan. A D gene is named only where the DNA matches it firmly. Clone size is stated in some rows and not others, as once, few, many or a class when expanded.

CDR3: CASSQVAGYEQYF; DNA: TGTGCCAGCAGCCAAGTTGCGGGCTACGAGCAGTACTTC; V: TRBV14; size: NA; J: TRBJ2-7; D: NA
CDR3: CASRTAATNEKLFF; DNA: TGCGCCAGCCGGACAGCTGCAACTAATGAAAAACTGTTTTTT; V: TRBV4-1; size: NA; J: TRBJ1-4; D: NA
CDR3: CASSDRDATNEKLFF; DNA: TGTGCCAGCAGTGACAGGGATGCAACTAATGAAAAACTGTTTTTT; V: TRBV6-6; size: NA; J: TRBJ1-4; D: TRBD1
CDR3: CASSYTPHETQYF; DNA: TGTGCCAGCAGTTACACCCCCCACGAGACCCAGTACTTC; V: TRBV6-5; size: NA; J: TRBJ2-5; D: NA
CDR3: CASSYYEQYF; DNA: TGTGCCAGCAGCTACTACGAGCAGTACTTC; V: TRBV6-1; size: NA; J: TRBJ2-7; D: NA
CDR3: CASSLAGRETQYF; DNA: TGCGCCAGCAGCTTGGCGGGTCGGGAGACCCAGTACTTC; V: TRBV5-1; size: once; J: TRBJ2-5; D: NA
CDR3: CASSYETGHSRYEQYF; DNA: TGTGCCAGCAGTTACGAGACAGGTCATTCCCGCTACGAGCAGTACTTC; V: TRBV6-5; size: NA; J: TRBJ2-7; D: NA
CDR3: CASRKSSGTANEQFF; DNA: TGTGCCAGTAGAAAATCTAGCGGGACGGCCAATGAGCAGTTCTTC; V: TRBV19; size: NA; J: TRBJ2-1; D: TRBD2
CDR3: CASSLSSYEQYF; DNA: TGTGCCAGCTCTCTGTCTTCCTACGAGCAGTACTTC; V: TRBV18; size: NA; J: TRBJ2-7; D: NA
CDR3: CASSSERQGNYGYTF; DNA: TGTGCCAGCAGCTCCGAGCGACAGGGAAACTATGGCTACACCTTC; V: TRBV5-4; size: NA; J: TRBJ1-2; D: TRBD1
CDR3: CASSLKGGGGYTF; DNA: TGCGCCAGCAGCTTGAAGGGAGGTGGTGGCTACACCTTC; V: TRBV5-1; size: NA; J: TRBJ1-2; D: NA
CDR3: CSVARTSGTQETQYF; DNA: TGCAGCGTGGCCAGGACTAGCGGAACACAAGAGACCCAGTACTTC; V: TRBV29-1; size: NA; J: TRBJ2-5; D: TRBD2
CDR3: CASGRDTGELFF; DNA: TGTGCCAGCGGGAGGGACACCGGGGAGCTGTTTTTT; V: TRBV28; size: NA; J: TRBJ2-2; D: TRBD2
CDR3: CASSLEPGQGNYGYTF; DNA: TGTGCCAGCAGCTTAGAACCGGGACAGGGGAACTATGGCTACACCTTC; V: TRBV7-9; size: NA; J: TRBJ1-2; D: TRBD1
CDR3: CASSGYRGHEQYF; DNA: TGCGCCAGCAGCGGCTACAGGGGCCACGAGCAGTACTTC; V: TRBV5-1; size: NA; J: TRBJ2-7; D: TRBD1
CDR3: CASSVRIREGPGEQFF; DNA: TGTGCCAGCAGCGTGAGAATCCGGGAGGGCCCCGGTGAGCAGTTCTTC; V: TRBV9; size: NA; J: TRBJ2-1; D: TRBD2
CDR3: CASSLESNTEAFF; DNA: TGTGCCAGCAGTTTGGAATCGAACACTGAAGCTTTCTTT; V: TRBV2; size: NA; J: TRBJ1-1; D: NA
CDR3: CASSQGTGGLGNTIYF; DNA: TGTGCCAGCAGCCAAGGGACAGGGGGCTTAGGAAACACCATATATTTT; V: TRBV4-2; size: NA; J: TRBJ1-3; D: TRBD1
CDR3: CASSLGRNQETQYF; DNA: TGTGCCAGCAGCTTAGGCAGGAACCAAGAGACCCAGTACTTC; V: TRBV7-2; size: NA; J: TRBJ2-5; D: NA
CDR3: CASNLKGAPAGGRTGELFF; DNA: TGCGCCAGCAATCTCAAAGGGGCCCCAGCGGGCGGTCGCACCGGGGAGCTGTTTTTT; V: TRBV4-1; size: NA; J: TRBJ2-2; D: NA
CDR3: CASSSPGGYGYTF; DNA: TGTGCCAGCAGCTCCCCGGGGGGTTATGGCTACACCTTC; V: TRBV7-2; size: NA; J: TRBJ1-2; D: NA
CDR3: CASSLSGTGNNEQFF; DNA: TGTGCCAGCAGTTTATCAGGGACCGGGAACAATGAGCAGTTCTTC; V: TRBV28; size: NA; J: TRBJ2-1; D: NA
CDR3: CSAFQPDEQFF; DNA: TGCAGTGCGTTCCAACCGGATGAGCAGTTCTTC; V: TRBV20-1; size: NA; J: TRBJ2-1; D: NA
CDR3: CASSTLDRREKLFF; DNA: TGTGCCAGTAGTACCCTGGACAGGAGAGAAAAACTGTTTTTT; V: TRBV19; size: NA; J: TRBJ1-4; D: TRBD1
CDR3: CASSATEAQGDEKLFF; DNA: TGTGCCAGCAGTGCGACGGAGGCCCAGGGGGATGAAAAACTGTTTTTT; V: TRBV6-1; size: NA; J: TRBJ1-4; D: TRBD1
CDR3: CASSLGGYSNQPQHF; DNA: TGTGCCAGCAGTTTGGGGGGGTATAGCAATCAGCCCCAGCATTTT; V: TRBV28; size: NA; J: TRBJ1-5; D: NA
CDR3: CSGHNRNEKLFF; DNA: TGCAGCGGCCATAACAGGAATGAAAAACTGTTTTTT; V: TRBV29-1; size: NA; J: TRBJ1-4; D: NA
CDR3: CATSRARGDSYGYTF; DNA: TGTGCCACCAGCAGAGCCCGAGGGGATTCCTATGGCTACACCTTC; V: TRBV15; size: NA; J: TRBJ1-2; D: NA
CDR3: CASSEPGANTGELFF; DNA: TGTGCCAGCAGTGAACCCGGGGCGAACACCGGGGAGCTGTTTTTT; V: TRBV6-1; size: NA; J: TRBJ2-2; D: NA
CDR3: CASSYSSLSGDYGYTF; DNA: TGTGCCAGCAGTTACTCGAGTCTTTCCGGGGACTATGGCTACACCTTC; V: TRBV6-5; size: NA; J: TRBJ1-2; D: NA
CDR3: CASSQSNYGYTF; DNA: TGTGCCAGCAGCCAGTCTAACTATGGCTACACCTTC; V: TRBV4-2; size: NA; J: TRBJ1-2; D: NA
CDR3: CASSQDGQGSYGYTF; DNA: TGCGCCAGCAGCCAAGACGGACAGGGAAGTTATGGCTACACCTTC; V: TRBV4-1; size: few; J: TRBJ1-2; D: TRBD1
CDR3: CASSKTVTASNYGYTF; DNA: TGTGCCAGCAGTAAGACAGTCACCGCCTCTAACTATGGCTACACCTTC; V: TRBV2; size: NA; J: TRBJ1-2; D: NA
CDR3: CASSPRLAGGPTGELFF; DNA: TGTGCCAGCTCACCACGACTAGCGGGAGGCCCCACCGGGGAGCTGTTTTTT; V: TRBV18; size: NA; J: TRBJ2-2; D: TRBD2
CDR3: CATSSARDTGNTIYF; DNA: TGCGCCACCTCCTCGGCCCGGGACACTGGAAACACCATATATTTT; V: TRBV4-1; size: NA; J: TRBJ1-3; D: NA
CDR3: CASSLTAGQISEQYF; DNA: TGTGCCAGCAGCTTAACCGCGGGACAGATCTCCGAGCAGTACTTC; V: TRBV7-3; size: NA; J: TRBJ2-7; D: NA
CDR3: CAILGGDWDTEAFF; DNA: TGTGCCATCCTGGGAGGAGATTGGGACACTGAAGCTTTCTTT; V: TRBV28; size: NA; J: TRBJ1-1; D: NA
CDR3: CSVRAGETQYF; DNA: TGCAGCGTTCGAGCGGGGGAGACCCAGTACTTC; V: TRBV29-1; size: NA; J: TRBJ2-5; D: TRBD2
CDR3: CASSQGLAGDTQYF; DNA: TGTGCCAGCAGCCAAGGACTAGCCGGGGATACGCAGTATTTT; V: TRBV7-7; size: once; J: TRBJ2-3; D: TRBD2
CDR3: CASSFIPEETQYF; DNA: TGCGCCAGCAGCTTTATTCCAGAAGAGACCCAGTACTTC; V: TRBV5-1; size: NA; J: TRBJ2-5; D: NA
CDR3: CSVLQGDEKLFF; DNA: TGCAGCGTTTTACAGGGGGATGAAAAACTGTTTTTT; V: TRBV29-1; size: NA; J: TRBJ1-4; D: TRBD1
CDR3: CASGLGSGQETQYF; DNA: TGTGCTAGTGGTTTGGGATCGGGGCAAGAGACCCAGTACTTC; V: TRBV12-5; size: NA; J: TRBJ2-5; D: NA
CDR3: CASSSRRTGIRRETQYF; DNA: TGTGCCAGCAGCAGCCGTAGGACAGGGATACGTCGAGAGACCCAGTACTTC; V: TRBV5-6; size: once; J: TRBJ2-5; D: TRBD1
CDR3: CASSLVGSEETQYF; DNA: TGCGCCAGCAGCTTGGTCGGTAGCGAAGAGACCCAGTACTTC; V: TRBV5-1; size: NA; J: TRBJ2-5; D: NA
CDR3: CATSRGRTSGGHEQYF; DNA: TGTGCCACCAGCAGAGGGAGGACTAGCGGGGGCCACGAGCAGTACTTC; V: TRBV15; size: NA; J: TRBJ2-7; D: TRBD2
CDR3: CASSRDRGRYEQYF; DNA: TGTGCCAGCAGTCGGGACAGGGGACGCTACGAGCAGTACTTC; V: TRBV7-2; size: NA; J: TRBJ2-7; D: TRBD1
CDR3: CSAEKTGSLYTF; DNA: TGCAGCGCAGAAAAGACAGGCTCCCTCTACACCTTC; V: TRBV29-1; size: few; J: TRBJ1-2; D: NA
CDR3: CASTELGTGVTGELFF; DNA: TGTGCCAGTACGGAACTCGGGACAGGGGTCACCGGGGAGCTGTTTTTT; V: TRBV19; size: NA; J: TRBJ2-2; D: TRBD1
CDR3: CSVEGLTYEQYF; DNA: TGCAGCGTTGAGGGTCTAACCTACGAGCAGTACTTC; V: TRBV29-1; size: NA; J: TRBJ2-7; D: NA
CDR3: CASSPGGEEQYF; DNA: TGTGCCAGCTCACCGGGAGGGGAAGAGCAGTACTTC; V: TRBV18; size: NA; J: TRBJ2-7; D: TRBD2
CDR3: CATSRGGTSGNQETQYF; DNA: TGTGCCACCAGCAGAGGCGGGACTAGCGGGAACCAAGAGACCCAGTACTTC; V: TRBV15; size: NA; J: TRBJ2-5; D: TRBD2